The 5 T cell receptor beta chains listed next were all sequenced from one sample in a study of blood T cell repertoires in COVID-19 (TCRdb year 2020). Library preparation employed the immunoSEQ multiplex PCR assay. This immuneACCESS table, as held by TCRdb, lists in-frame sequences with V and J called but not all clones. Of the missing ones, under half trace to an unresolved V gene in checked studies; the others have no known cause. The sample records fewer than 350,000 clones, about 85% of which are singletons. Jointly, the top ten make up 2% to 3% of the sample. The specimen sequenced was PBMCs or T cells enriched from blood (not recorded which). The receptor source for this set is a woman between 50 and 59 years old who had recovered from COVID-19.

The chain combines TRBV12-3 or TRBV12-4 with TRBJ1-2, with 7 positions matching TRBD1. The length of the CDR3 is 13 residues. V lost 3 bases, J lost 4 bases, and 2 bases stayed unmatched. As DNA, the CDR3 is TGTGCCAGCAGTTTTAACAGGGGCTATGGCTACACCTTC. It is translated as CASSFNRGYGYTF.

V usage is TRBV5-1 and J usage is TRBJ1-6; 9 bases map to TRBD1. V was pared by 4 bases and J by 10 bases, with 9 bases of the junction left unmatched. The CDR3 extends over 15 amino acids. CDR1 SGHRS and CDR2 YFSETQ come from the germline V gene. The DNA of the CDR3 is TGCGCCAGCAGCCAACTTACAGGGGGCGACTCACCCCTCCACTTT. Translating it yields CASSQLTGGDSPLHF.

This chain connects TRBV2 to TRBJ1-2; D is ambiguous. The CDR3 loop spans 13 amino acids. The V and J ends lost 8 bases and 0 bases respectively, with 10 bases between them. Germline CDR1 and CDR2: SNHLY and FYNNEI. Here the CDR3 DNA reads TGTGCCAGCGAGGGCAGGACTAACTATGGCTACACCTTC. It specifies CASEGRTNYGYTF.

V and J are TRBV20-1 and TRBJ2-2; 8 bases map to TRBD1. Germline CDR1 and CDR2: DFQATT and SNEGSKA (reference sequence). V dropped 6 bases and J dropped 0; count of bases not matched to a gene: 12. This CDR3 is built from 17 residues. CDR3 DNA sequence: TGCAGTGCGAGTAGGGGGAGGACAGGGACGAACACCGGGGAGCTGTTTTTT. It yields the protein CSASRGRTGTNTGELFF.

This chain connects TRBV28 to TRBJ1-2; TRBD1 aligns across 9 bases. The V segment lost 5 bases and the J segment 0 bases; nucleotides outside the gene matches: 4. Germline V CDR1 and CDR2: MDHEN, SYDVKM. The CDR3 contains 15 residues. CDR3 region: CASSGGTGSNYGYTF. In nucleotides, the CDR3 is TGTGCCAGCAGTGGCGGGACAGGGTCTAACTATGGCTACACCTTC.